The T cell receptor (beta chain) under discussion was sequenced for a study of radiation and T cells in renal cell carcinoma (dated by TCRdb to between 2020 and 2021). Regarding the research as a whole: The samples were drawn from a clinical trial, where primary renal cell carcinomas were treated with 15 Gy of stereotactic body radiation therapy and then removed by nephrectomy 4 weeks afterward. In total, almost 55 samples, comprising 26 tumors and some 27 peripheral blood samples, were subjected to TCR beta sequencing. A total of 4,016,671 unique CDR3 nucleotide sequences, encoding 2,500,000 or so unique CDR3 amino acid sequences, were found across all 50 or so samples. Results and caveats for the whole study, not just this receptor: Changes in the blood repertoire were not tracked past 4 weeks after treatment. Because the trial had a single-armed design, the trial could not examine how radiation dose or scheduling affected the TCR repertoire. Top tumor clonotypes rose in blood from baseline to 2 weeks post-radiation, then contracted by 4 weeks, suggesting transient expansion of tumor-resident clones. Because pretreatment tumor biopsies were not available, the baseline intratumoral presence of clonotypes could not be determined.

In light of the paper, this sample's time point label describes: baseline pretreatment blood. Explained via the paper, the treatment or condition label denotes: 15 Gy SBRT to primary tumor, nephrectomy 4 weeks later. To follow tumor-enriched clonotypes, peripheral blood was collected serially from radiation-treated patients at baseline and again at 2 weeks and 4 weeks after SBRT. All patients had renal cell carcinoma with clear cell pathology. Genomic DNA for TCR sequencing was prepared using the QIAamp DNA Blood Mini Kit (Qiagen). Only samples passing all quality control checks were included in the analyses. Following the manufacturer's recommendations, the immunoSEQ kit was used to generate TCR beta libraries from genomic DNA. For library preparation, a first multiplex PCR was performed with proprietary primers, followed by a second PCR in which unique barcodes were added, and bead cleanups were performed after each round. Each sample batch included a kit-provided positive control reaction and a negative control reaction. The final libraries underwent checking on an Agilent 4200 TapeStation D1000 ScreenTape, volumetric pooling, and quantification by qPCR. Sequencing was performed on an Illumina NextSeq500 using a MidOutput 150-cycle cartridge, with 156 Read1 cycles, 15 Index1 cycles, and the kit custom primers. The pooled library was loaded at approximately 0.95 pM with a 20% PhiX control spike-in. The authors' pipeline ran thus. Vendor-processed data were analyzed in R, and a clonotype was defined as all T cells sharing the same CDR3 nucleotide sequence. In the clone abundance analyses, frequencies in each sample were normalized to that sample's 10,000 most abundant clones. Before analysis, public T cell clones were removed, and these numbered fewer than six per sample on average. Tumor-enriched clonotypes and baseline blood-enriched clonotypes were defined as those with an abundance difference of at least 32-fold between compartments. A beta-binomial differential abundance model was used to identify clonotypes that were expanded or contracted between blood time points. Similarity between tumor and blood repertoires was quantified using the Baroni-Urbani and Buser coefficient, and groups were compared with two-tailed Wilcoxon tests in R. The clones in this table, taken by TCRdb from immuneACCESS, are in-frame only. Not every clone is retained; where verified, under half of the shortfall comes from an unresolved V gene, and the cause of the rest is unknown. Clone size and V and J calls were adopted from that table, with D and trimming inferred from the DNA. The sample yields 150,000 or so clones; about 88% were counted once. The biggest ten clones account for about 12% of the sample.

The table lists this clone with a count of one. Its antigen is not yet known. No qualities accompany the bases; no much larger clone lies one base away. Other DNA sequences in this specimen translate into the identical CDR3. This receptor was obtained from a woman aged 45-60 years with renal cell carcinoma. The specimen comprised blood, sampled from a patient whose treatment included radiotherapy and nephrectomy.

The CDR3 protein: CASSLQGGTDTQYF. The DNA sequence reads TGCGCCAGCAGCTTACAGGGGGGCACAGATACGCAGTATTTT. The receptor chain draws on TRBV5-1 and TRBJ2-3; TRBD1 fits 8 bases in the junction. According to the germline V gene, CDR1 reads SGHRS and CDR2 reads YFSETQ. Germline trimming: 2 bases from V, 1 base from J; junction bases outside gene matches: 0. The CDR3 contains 14 residues, cysteine and phenylalanine counted. CDR3 DNA only is kept here, 42 bases in frame from base 1.